This T cell receptor beta chain was retrieved from a study of blood T cell repertoires in COVID-19. The protocol was immunoSEQ multiplex PCR, while the TCRdb copy is restricted to in-frame clones and leaves out a portion. The sample lists fewer than 45,000 clones; about two thirds were seen once. Germline loops: CDR1 SNHLY, CDR2 FYNNEI. This CDR3 has 13 amino acids. The trim removed 4 bases at V and 9 bases at J, leaving 5 bases unmatched. This sequence originates from a man between 65 and 85 years old with COVID-19, enrolled during active disease. This chain uses TRBV2 with TRBJ2-4; TRBD1 matches 8 bases. The sample consisted of peripheral blood. The CDR3 nucleotides are TGTGCCAGCAGTGTGGGACAGGTTAGCATTCAGTACTTC. Amino acids: CASSVGQVSIQYF.